This TCR beta chain originates from a study of Graves' ophthalmopathy and Graves' hyperthyroidism. Amplified TCR beta CDR3 regions were obtained using RNA transcripts as template. Amplification began with first-round RT-PCR using HTBI primers, then second-round multiplex PCR was performed. TCRdb passed the multiplex PCR reads through MiXCR, listing each CDR3 protein once. The repertoire consists of 450,000 to 600,000 distinct CDR3 sequences, with about 35% occurring once and the leading ten covering about 4.2%. Germline CDR1 and CDR2: ENHRY and SYGVKD. V dropped 4 bases and J dropped 1; count of bases not matched to a gene: 16. The CDR3 spans 18 residues.

The sequenced sample was peripheral blood or thyroid tissue (not recorded which). The chain couples TRBV10-3 to TRBJ2-7, with TRBD1 identical over 7 bases. The TCR originated in an adult man with Graves' hyperthyroidism. CDR3 loop: CAISARQDRRGSSYEQYF. CDR3 in DNA: TGTGCCATCAGTGCTCGCCAGGACAGGAGAGGGAGTTCCTACGAGCAGTACTTC.